The 16 T cell receptor beta chains reported below all come from one sample, sequenced in a study of neurological immune-mediated disorders. One entry per CDR3 protein, called by TCRdb with MiXCR from the 5' RACE reads. The sample lists roughly 100,000 distinct CDR3 sequences; approximately 11% were seen once. Time point in this sample: longitudinal time-point 3. The specimen sequenced was PBMCs. The receptors were gathered from a female donor with HTLV-1-associated myelopathy (HAM/TSP).

This clonotype was observed many times. The chain uses TRBV12-3 or TRBV12-4 and TRBJ2-3; the D gene is possibly TRBD2 (5 bases). V was shortened by 2 bases and J by 0 bases, with 9 bases between the two germline ends. The CDR3 runs to 15 residues. The CDR3 DNA follows: TGTGCCAGCAGTTTACAGGAGGCTAGCACAGATACGCAGTATTTT. Its translation: CASSLQEASTDTQYF.

The table lists this clonotype with many counts. The J gene is TRBJ2-1, the V gene TRBV2; 15 bases fit TRBD2. This CDR3 comprises 19 residues. V lost 4 bases, J lost 2 bases, and 9 bases stayed unmatched. In germline, CDR1 is SNHLY, CDR2 FYNNEI. The CDR3 reads CASSGGLAGGLTTYNEQFF. DNA of the CDR3: TGTGCCAGCAGTGGGGGACTAGCGGGGGGACTCACCACCTACAATGAGCAGTTCTTC.

This clonotype has a count of ten or more. The gene calls are TRBV6-5 and TRBJ1-2; 7 nucleotides agree with TRBD1. Germline loops: CDR1 MNHEY, CDR2 SVGAGI. CDR3 length equals 14 residues. Trimming cost V 4 bases and J 6 bases; bases outside gene matches: 8. CDR3 nucleotide sequence: TGTGCCAGCAGTTCACCGACAGGGACCAATGGCTACACCTTC. Encoded protein: CASSSPTGTNGYTF.

In its sample, this clonotype was seen many times. J is TRBJ2-7 and V is TRBV5-1, with D perhaps matching TRBD1 or TRBD2 (5 bases each). V dropped 2 bases and J dropped 6 bases, with 18 bases sitting between them. Germline CDR1 and CDR2: SGHRS and YFSETQ. The CDR3 is made up of 15 amino acids. Written as DNA, the CDR3 is TGCGCCAGCAGCTTCCGGGGCCTACCGGTCCGCGAGCAGTACTTC. This codes for CASSFRGLPVREQYF.

The sample holds many counts of this clonotype. The chain couples TRBV20-1 to TRBJ2-7, with 7 nucleotides matching TRBD1. Germline-derived CDR1 and CDR2 are DFQATT and SNEGSKA (reference sequence). This CDR3 contains 14 residues. V lost 2 bases, J lost 2 bases, and 6 bases stayed unmatched. CDR3 nucleotides: TGCAGTGCTAGATTGACAGGGCGAGCCTACGAGCAGTACTTC. Its translation is CSARLTGRAYEQYF.

This clonotype was observed at least ten times. The chain combines TRBV25-1 with TRBJ2-7; D gene uncertain. There are 12 residues in the CDR3. Per the germline V gene, CDR1 is MGHDK and CDR2 is SYGVNS. V was pared by 3 bases and J by 5 bases, with 8 bases between. This CDR3 reads CASSEGGNEQYF. The CDR3 DNA is TGTGCCAGCAGTGAGGGTGGGAACGAGCAGTACTTC.

Ten or more counts support this clonotype. V is TRBV11-2 and J is TRBJ1-5, with a possible D match to TRBD1 (6 bases). The germline V gene encodes CDR1 SGHAT and CDR2 FQNNGV. V was shortened by 5 bases and J by 5 bases, with 10 bases between the two germline ends. The CDR3 extends over 13 amino acids. The CDR3 reads CASSGQTDQPQHF. DNA for the CDR3: TGTGCCAGCAGCGGACAGACAGATCAGCCCCAGCATTTT.

This clonotype was seen only a few times. The V gene is TRBV20-1, the J gene TRBJ2-7, with 7 bases fitting TRBD2. The CDR3 has 15 residues. Per the germline V gene, CDR1 is DFQATT and CDR2 is SNEGSKA (reference sequence). V dropped 2 bases and J dropped 0; count of bases not matched to a gene: 7. For the CDR3, the DNA is TGCAGTGCTAGACGGGGCGGGAGAAGCTCCTACGAGCAGTACTTC. Amino acid sequence: CSARRGGRSSYEQYF.

This clonotype appeared many times. The chain joins TRBV12-3 or TRBV12-4 to TRBJ2-7; D uncertain. Trimming removed 5 bases at V and 9 bases at J, with 20 bases between. The CDR3 is made up of 14 amino acids. As DNA, the CDR3 is TGTGCCAGCAGTCCAATGGACGGTGTACTTGGGCAGTACTTC. Encoded protein: CASSPMDGVLGQYF.

This clonotype was seen at least ten times. The V and J genes are TRBV5-6 and TRBJ2-2; D unresolved. V lost 1 base to trimming and J lost 0 bases, with 10 bases between them. CDR1 and CDR2 (germline): SGHDT, YYEEEE. The CDR3 has 16 amino acids. The CDR3 reads CASSLRTPTNTGELFF. The CDR3 DNA reads as TGTGCCAGCAGCTTGAGGACCCCAACGAACACCGGGGAGCTGTTTTTT.

This clonotype was seen just once. This may come from a read error, since a much larger clone is one base off. The chain has TRBV6-1 and TRBJ2-3; 7 bases are a match to TRBD2. Unmatched junction bases numbered 4, after V lost 4 bases and J lost 0 bases. CDR3 length equals 15 residues. The germline gives CDR1 MNHNS, CDR2 SASEGT. The CDR3 region is CASSALAVSTDTQYF. DNA for the CDR3: TGTGCCAGCAGTGCTCTAGCGGTGAGCACAGATACGCAGTATTTT.

The table lists this clonotype with many counts. This chain joins TRBV5-1 and TRBJ2-5; weak D call: TRBD1 (6 bases). This CDR3 has 16 amino acids. Germline assignment: CDR1 SGHRS and CDR2 YFSETQ. V was shortened by 0 bases and J by 5 bases, with 17 bases between the two germline ends. The CDR3 protein is CASSLAPTGSGETQYF. CDR3 nucleotides: TGCGCCAGCAGCTTGGCCCCGACAGGATCGGGGGAGACCCAGTACTTC.

This clonotype was seen ten or more times. The genes are TRBV20-1 and TRBJ1-4, with TRBD1 identical over 8 bases. Germline trimming cut 5 bases from V and 5 bases from J; bases unmatched to any gene: 7. The CDR3 extends over 14 amino acids. Germline V gene lookup returns CDR1 DFQATT and CDR2 SNEGSKA (reference sequence). CDR3 sequence (DNA): TGCAGTGCTCTTCCGACAGGGGAAAATGAAAAACTGTTTTTT. Translation: CSALPTGENEKLFF.

This clonotype was recorded many times. J is TRBJ1-1 and V is TRBV6-4; maybe TRBD1 (5 bases). This CDR3 has 13 residues. Trimming stripped 9 bases from V and 3 bases from J, with 14 bases between. Germline V CDR1 and CDR2: MRHNA, SNTAGT. CDR3 DNA: TGTGCCAGTAGACAGAGCTCCTACACTGAAGCTTTCTTT. Its protein product is CASRQSSYTEAFF.

This clonotype has at least ten counts. The chain couples TRBV28 to TRBJ2-3, with unresolved D. The V end was cut by 5 bases, the J end by 5 bases, with 14 bases between. Per germline, CDR1 MDHEN and CDR2 SYDVKM. The CDR3 totals 14 residues. The CDR3 reads CASSKLTSRDTQYF. The CDR3 DNA is TGTGCCAGCAGTAAACTGACCTCGAGAGATACGCAGTATTTT.

Many counts were recorded for this clonotype. This chain connects TRBV5-6 to TRBJ2-7; the match to TRBD2 covers 8 bases. The CDR3 consists of 14 residues. Losses at the gene ends were 5 bases for V and 1 base for J; bases not matched to a gene: 5. Germline loops: CDR1 SGHDT, CDR2 YYEEEE. CDR3 bases: TGTGCCAGCAGTCCACCGGGGGGGTCCTACGAGCAGTACTTC. Protein sequence: CASSPPGGSYEQYF.